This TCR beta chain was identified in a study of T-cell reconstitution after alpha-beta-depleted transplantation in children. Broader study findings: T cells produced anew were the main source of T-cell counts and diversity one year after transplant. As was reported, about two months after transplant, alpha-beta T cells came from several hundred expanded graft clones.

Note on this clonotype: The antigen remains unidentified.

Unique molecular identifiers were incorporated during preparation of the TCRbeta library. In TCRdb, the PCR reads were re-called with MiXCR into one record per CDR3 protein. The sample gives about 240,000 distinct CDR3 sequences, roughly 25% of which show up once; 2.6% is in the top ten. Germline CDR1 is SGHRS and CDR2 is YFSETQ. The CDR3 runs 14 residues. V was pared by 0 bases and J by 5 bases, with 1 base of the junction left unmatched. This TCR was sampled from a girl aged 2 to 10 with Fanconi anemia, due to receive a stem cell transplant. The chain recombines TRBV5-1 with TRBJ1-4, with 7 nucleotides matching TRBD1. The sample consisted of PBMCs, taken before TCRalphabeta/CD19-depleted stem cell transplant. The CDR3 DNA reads TGCGCCAGCAGCTTGGAGACAGGGAATGAAAAACTGTTTTTT. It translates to CASSLETGNEKLFF.